This T cell receptor (beta chain) came from a study of blood T cells in healthy people across ages. The second PCR ran about 6 to 11 cycles with a sample-barcoded 5' primer and J-beta primers. Each cDNA molecule was tagged by a template-switch adaptor that had 12 random nucleotides. TCRdb used MiXCR to reprocess the 5' RACE reads, holding one entry per CDR3 protein. Of 2 million or so distinct CDR3 sequences in the sample, just under 50% were seen once. Trimming removed 3 bases at V and 3 bases at J, with 12 bases between. This CDR3 is built from 14 residues. Germline CDR1 SGHTA, CDR2 FQGNSA. Comments on this clonotype: The antigen is not known.

General study points: Both higher diversity and more naive CD4+ cells marked long-lived donors when set against aged donors. One million T cells yielded diversity estimates that were considered underestimates.

The receptor comes from a woman between 35 and 50 years old in good health. Sequenced: blood. The V call is TRBV7-2, the J call TRBJ2-7; D might be TRBD2 (6 bases). In nucleotides, the CDR3 is TGTGCCAGCAGCTTTTTTCCGACTAGCTACGAGCAGTACTTC. It yields the protein CASSFFPTSYEQYF.